This T cell receptor (beta chain) comes out of a study of T cell responses to AZD1222 COVID-19 vaccine. The protocol was immunoSEQ multiplex PCR, while the TCRdb copy is restricted to in-frame clones and leaves out a portion. Among approximately 42,000 clones, roughly 88% were seen once, and the ten largest hold just under 25%. Of note for this clone: Its antigen is unidentified.

Study observations and caveats: Two AZD1222 administrations were followed by greater Spike-specific TCR breadth and depth. Unmutated variant regions are reportedly the target of nearly half of TCRs that are spike-specific. Repertoires were obtained solely post-peak T cell response.

The J segment lost 0 bases and the V segment lost 3 bases, leaving 7 bases of the junction unmatched. The CDR3 contains 16 residues. Germline loops: CDR1 SGHRS, CDR2 YFSETQ. The V and J genes are TRBV5-1 and TRBJ1-1; TRBD1 aligns across 8 bases. Specimen: peripheral blood, collected 28 days after the second AZD1222 dose. The source is an adult who received the AZD1222 COVID-19 vaccine. The CDR3 DNA is TGCGCCAGCAGCTCGGGACAGGAATATATGAACACTGAAGCTTTCTTT. This translates into CASSSGQEYMNTEAFF.